This T cell receptor (beta chain) was sequenced for a study of blood T cells in healthy people across ages (dated by TCRdb to between 2014 and 2017). Regarding the study in general: In model experiments, roughly one uniquely barcoded TCR beta cDNA molecule per two T cells was captured by template switching. Using deep sequencing normalized with unique cDNA molecular identifiers, the study measured how TCR beta repertoire diversity changes with age. Donors were grouped into four age groups: young (average approximately 16 years), middle-aged (39), aged (around 56) and long-lived (around 82). To avoid experimental bias, donors of different ages were spread randomly across the sequencing lanes. Two additional independent replicas of 1 million unique cDNA reads from the same blood draw were analyzed for two donors (one aged 18 to 30 and one aged 80 or older).

Donors were 35 to 40 systemically healthy Caucasian individuals from Russia aged roughly 6 to 90 years. Roughly 10 milliliters of peripheral blood were collected from each donor into EDTA-treated Vacutainer tubes. Ficoll-Paque density-gradient centrifugation was used to isolate PBMCs, with at least 7 million obtained per sample. Total RNA was extracted from PBMCs with Trizol reagent, with at least 5.5 micrograms obtained per sample. Naive CD45RAhigh/CD27high T cell percentages were measured by flow cytometry on a PBMC aliquot from every donor. Via the germline V gene, CDR1 is MRHNA and CDR2 SNTAGT. Trimming leaves V shorter by 6 bases and J shorter by 8 bases, with the junction holding 6 bases beyond the gene matches. Measured from the cysteine to the phenylalanine, the CDR3 is 13 residues long. Only the CDR3 part of the read is kept: 39 bases, read in frame from the first base. General findings and caveats noted by the study authors: Bulk unsorted PBMC profiling prevented conclusive comparison of naive and antigen-experienced compartments. The CMV infection status of donors was not known, potentially confounding age-related changes in expanded clonotypes. Estimates of total diversity based on one million sequenced T cells were considered lower bounds and underestimates. Compared with the aged group, the long-lived group had more naive CD4+ T cells, fewer expanded clones and increased TCR diversity, a pattern suggesting age selection. Observed TCR beta diversity per million T cells fell roughly linearly with age, and a significant reduction was already apparent by age about 36. There was a strong correlation between observed TCR beta diversity and the percentage of naive T cells measured by flow cytometry.

This clonotype was observed a few times. It lacks a known antigen. No quality values exist for individual bases; no much larger clone is one base distant. Library preparation employed 5' RACE. TCRdb lists the instrument as Illumina HiSeq 2500. A second 7 to 11 cycle PCR used a sample-barcoded 5' primer and a J-beta primer mix. A unique molecular identifier was introduced onto each TCR beta cDNA molecule by a template-switch 5' adaptor carrying 12 random nucleotides. Each sample yielded at least 3 million CDR3-containing paired-end reads. First-strand cDNA was synthesized from all RNA with the Mint cDNA synthesis kit, primed by a TRBC-specific oligonucleotide. All cDNA was treated with uracil-DNA glycosylase and then went through a first 18-cycle PCR with the universal primers M1SS and BC2_uni_R. The authors processed their data as follows. For normalization, 1 million high-quality reads were randomly selected from each sample, with every read carrying a distinct molecular identifier. Instead of being binned into consensus sequences, reads with shared molecular identifiers were discarded. MiTCR, set to a Q25 quality threshold and the strictest error-elimination algorithm, was used for CDR3 identification, clonotype clustering and error correction. A nonparametric unseen species model with Euler transformation was used to estimate lower-bound total TCR beta diversity. The public reads were quality trimmed at Q25 with fastp and then assembled into clones with MiXCR by TCRdb, keeping productive beta chains. One record per CDR3 amino acid sequence lists the most common genes and DNA. These V and J calls are TCRdb output, not the study's own analysis. For this sample there are 790,000 or so distinct CDR3 sequences; about 47% appear just once. Around a sixth of the sample is held by the ten biggest clonotypes.

The TCR sequence derives from a man of 80 years or more in good health. The sequence is built from TRBV6-4 and TRBJ2-1, and TRBD1 aligns with 8 junction nucleotides. Sequenced sample: blood. At the DNA level, the sequence is TGTGCCAGCAGCCCCGACAGGGGCGATGAGCAGTTCTTC. Translated, this gives CASSPDRGDEQFF.